These T cell receptor beta chains were read from a single sample in a study of T-cell reconstitution after alpha-beta-depleted transplantation in children. TCRdb itself ran the PCR reads through MiXCR, one entry per CDR3 protein. The data hold about 640,000 distinct CDR3 sequences, with roughly 13% observed a single time. Material: PBMCs, mostly from graft donor cells, obtained 360 days after TCRalphabeta/CD19-depleted stem cell transplant. These receptors all stem from a male patient aged 10 to 17 who had a stem cell transplant for acute myeloid leukemia, so the T cells may come from the graft donor. CDR3s include the opening cysteine and the closing phenylalanine or tryptophan. The order of the fields is J gene, D gene, clone size, V gene, CDR3 DNA, CDR3 protein. The D gene is left open where the match is weak. Not all rows give a size; the values are once, few, many and, for expanded clones, a class.

TRBJ2-5 | . | . | TRBV20-1 | TGCTGTGCTAGAGATCTAGTCGGGAGAAGGCGGGAGACCCAGTACTTC | CCARDLVGRRRETQYF
TRBJ2-3 | . | many | TRBV6-2/TRBV6-3 | TGTGCCAGCAGTTACCGGCTAGGCACAGATACGCAGTATTTT | CASSYRLGTDTQYF
TRBJ2-7 | . | many | TRBV28 | TGTGCCAGCAGTCCGGTGGGCACCCTCTCCTACGAGCAGTACTTC | CASSPVGTLSYEQYF
TRBJ1-5 | . | . | TRBV28 | TGTGCCAGCAGTATAGGGAAGCTGATTAGCAATCAGCCCCAGCATTTT | CASSIGKLISNQPQHF
TRBJ2-5 | . | many | TRBV6-5 | TGTGCCAGCGGACTGGGCCAAGAGACCCAGTACTTC | CASGLGQETQYF
TRBJ1-3 | . | . | TRBV27 | TGTGCCAGCAGTTTATCCACAACGTCCCCGAGGCCTGGAAACACCATATATTTT | CASSLSTTSPRPGNTIYF
TRBJ2-2 | . | many | TRBV5-1 | TGCGCCAGCAGCACGGTCTCCGCGAACACCGGGGAGCTGTTTTTT | CASSTVSANTGELFF
TRBJ1-1 | . | few | TRBV4-1 | TGCGCCAGCAGCCAAGGTCCGGGAAACACTGAAGCTTTCTTT | CASSQGPGNTEAFF
TRBJ2-7 | . | few | TRBV20-1 | TGCAGTGCTAGAGCCCCAGGGTCTTATGGGGCGGGTAGGTACGAGCAGTACTTC | CSARAPGSYGAGRYEQYF
TRBJ1-5 | . | few | TRBV20-1 | TGCAGTGCTAGAGATTGGGGGAGTCCACAAGGCAATCAGCCCCAGCATTTT | CSARDWGSPQGNQPQHF
TRBJ2-3 | . | few | TRBV4-2 | TGTGCCAGCACGGGCGAGGAGGGCACAGATACGCAGTATTTT | CASTGEEGTDTQYF
TRBJ1-6 | . | few | TRBV14 | TGTGCCAGCAGCCAAGCAAGTAGTCGGGGGACGAGCTCCTATAATTCACCCCTCCACTTT | CASSQASSRGTSSYNSPLHF
TRBJ2-1 | TRBD2 | few | TRBV6-5 | TGTGCCAGCAGTTACCTGACTTCCCCGGGACTAGTGAGTGGTGAGCAGTTCTTC | CASSYLTSPGLVSGEQFF
TRBJ2-7 | TRBD2 | few | TRBV15 | TGTGCCACCAGCAGAGATCAACTAGCGGCCCCCTACGAGCAGTACTTC | CATSRDQLAAPYEQYF
TRBJ2-3 | TRBD2 | many | TRBV29-1 | TGCAGCGTTGAAGGAGGACTAGCGGGAATAGATACGCAGTATTTT | CSVEGGLAGIDTQYF
TRBJ2-1 | TRBD2 | many | TRBV28 | TGTGCCAGCACCGCCGGGGCAGCGGGACGCCCGACCTTTTTC | CASTAGAAGRPTFF
TRBJ2-7 | . | once | TRBV3-1 | TGTGCCAGCAGCCGGGCCTCTACGAACGAGCAGTACTTC | CASSRASTNEQYF
TRBJ1-5 | . | . | TRBV28 | TGTGCCAGCCGTAGGCCCTCCCGCAGGGATGCTTATAGCAATCAGCCCCAGCATTTT | CASRRPSRRDAYSNQPQHF
TRBJ2-5 | TRBD2 | few | TRBV11-1 | TGTGCCAGCAGCTTAGGGTGGACTAGCGGGAGACCTTATCAAGAGACCCAGTACTTC | CASSLGWTSGRPYQETQYF
TRBJ2-3 | TRBD2 | few | TRBV24-1 | TGTGCCACCAGTGAATGGGACTACCACACAGATACGCAGTATTTT | CATSEWDYHTDTQYF
TRBJ2-5 | TRBD2 | few | TRBV25-1 | TGTGCCAGCAGCGAGTCGGGACTAGCGTTATTTGGGAAAGAGACCCAGTACTTC | CASSESGLALFGKETQYF
TRBJ2-7 | . | few | TRBV18 | TGTGCCAGCTCACCAGACTACAAGGGAGTCTACGAGCAGTACTTC | CASSPDYKGVYEQYF
TRBJ1-5 | . | . | TRBV7-2 | TGTGCCAGCAGCTTAGCGGGATGGGGATCGAACAATCAGCCCCAGCATTTT | CASSLAGWGSNNQPQHF
TRBJ2-7 | TRBD2 | many | TRBV27 | TGTGCCAGCAGTTTGGGGACTAGCGGTGCCTACGAGCAGTACTTC | CASSLGTSGAYEQYF
TRBJ2-7 | TRBD2 | few | TRBV3-1 | TGTGCCAGCAGCCAAGGGGCGGGAGGCCTACTAGGAGAGCAGTACTTC | CASSQGAGGLLGEQYF
TRBJ2-3 | . | few | TRBV7-2 | TGTGCCAGCAGCTCCGACTTCACAGATACGCAGTATTTT | CASSSDFTDTQYF
TRBJ2-1 | . | . | TRBV7-6 | TGTGCCAGCAGCTTAGCGCAGGGTATAGGGTTCGATGAGCAGTTCTTC | CASSLAQGIGFDEQFF
TRBJ1-1 | . | . | TRBV28 | TGTGCCAGCAGCTCCCAGCCCGTAGGGGCTTTCTTT | CASSSQPVGAFF
TRBJ2-2 | TRBD2 | . | TRBV19 | TGTGCCAGTAGTTCCCCGGGCGGCGGGGGTAACACCGGGGAGCTGTTTTTT | CASSSPGGGGNTGELFF
TRBJ2-7 | TRBD2 | few | TRBV5-1 | TGCGCCAGCAGCTTGGAGGGCGGGAGTATCTACGAGCAGTACTTC | CASSLEGGSIYEQYF
TRBJ1-4 | TRBD1 | . | TRBV7-8 | TGTGCCAGCAGCTTAGACCAGGGGGTGGATGAAAAACTGTTTTTT | CASSLDQGVDEKLFF
TRBJ2-1 | . | . | TRBV12-5 | TGTGCTAGTGCCCCCAAGGGACTGGGATACAATGAGCAGTTCTTC | CASAPKGLGYNEQFF
TRBJ2-1 | . | few | TRBV29-1 | TGCAGCGTTGAAGATCCTGAGGACAATGAGCAGTTCTTC | CSVEDPEDNEQFF
TRBJ2-5 | TRBD2 | many | TRBV24-1 | TGTGCCACCAGTGATTTAGGGACGGGGGACATAGCGGGACAGACCCAGTACTTC | CATSDLGTGDIAGQTQYF
TRBJ1-4 | . | . | TRBV11-3 | TGTGCCAGCAGCTTAGGACAGGTTGCAACTAATGAAAAACTGTTTTTT | CASSLGQVATNEKLFF
TRBJ2-3 | TRBD2 | . | TRBV5-1 | TGCGCCAGCAGCTTTGGAGCGGGGATCACAGATACGCAGTATTTT | CASSFGAGITDTQYF
TRBJ2-1 | . | many | TRBV28 | TGTGCCAGCAGGCCAACTTCGTTTGGCTATGAGCAGTTCTTC | CASRPTSFGYEQFF
TRBJ2-1 | . | many | TRBV7-2 | TGTGCCAGCAGCTCCAGAACGAGCTCCTACAATGAGCAGTTCTTC | CASSSRTSSYNEQFF
TRBJ1-1 | . | . | TRBV4-3 | TGCGCCAGCAGCCCCGGCGCAGGGGCGATAAGCACTGAAGCTTTCTTT | CASSPGAGAISTEAFF
TRBJ2-7 | TRBD1 | . | TRBV28 | TGTGCCAGCAGTTTATGGGGACAGGGGGTCTACGAGCAGTACTTC | CASSLWGQGVYEQYF
TRBJ2-1 | TRBD2 | many | TRBV6-1 | TGTGCCAGCAGACCCGGGACTAGCAGTTACAATGAGCAGTTCTTC | CASRPGTSSYNEQFF
TRBJ2-7 | . | few | TRBV20-1 | TGCAGTGCAAGACGTACGGGACTCTACGAGCAGTACTTC | CSARRTGLYEQYF
TRBJ2-7 | . | many | TRBV5-1 | TGCGCCAGCAGCTTGGAATTCGGCTACGAGCAGTACTTC | CASSLEFGYEQYF
TRBJ2-7 | . | . | TRBV20-1 | TGCAGTTTCAGCCTTTTCACAAGCGAGCAGTACTTC | CSFSLFTSEQYF
TRBJ1-1 | . | few | TRBV19 | TGTGCCAGTAGTGCCGGGAGTATATCTGAAGCTTTCTTT | CASSAGSISEAFF
TRBJ2-7 | . | . | TRBV29-1 | TGCAGCGTTGCGCCGCAGGCTCTTTACGAGCAGTACTTC | CSVAPQALYEQYF